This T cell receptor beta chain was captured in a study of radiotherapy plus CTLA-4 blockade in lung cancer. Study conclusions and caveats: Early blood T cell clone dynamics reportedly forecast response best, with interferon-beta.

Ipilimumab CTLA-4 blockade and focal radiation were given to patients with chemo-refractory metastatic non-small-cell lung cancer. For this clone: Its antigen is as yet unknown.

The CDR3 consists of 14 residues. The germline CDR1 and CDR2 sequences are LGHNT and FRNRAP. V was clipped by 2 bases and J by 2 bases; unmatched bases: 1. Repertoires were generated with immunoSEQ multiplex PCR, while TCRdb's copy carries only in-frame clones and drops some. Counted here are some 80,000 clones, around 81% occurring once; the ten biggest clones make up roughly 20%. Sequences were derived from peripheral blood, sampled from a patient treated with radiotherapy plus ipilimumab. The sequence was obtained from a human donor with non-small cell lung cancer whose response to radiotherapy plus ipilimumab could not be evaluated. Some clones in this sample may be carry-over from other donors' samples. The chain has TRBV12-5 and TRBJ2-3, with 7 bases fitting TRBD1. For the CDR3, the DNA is TGTGCTAGTGGTTTGCAGGGGGACACAGATACGCAGTATTTT. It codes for CASGLQGDTDTQYF.